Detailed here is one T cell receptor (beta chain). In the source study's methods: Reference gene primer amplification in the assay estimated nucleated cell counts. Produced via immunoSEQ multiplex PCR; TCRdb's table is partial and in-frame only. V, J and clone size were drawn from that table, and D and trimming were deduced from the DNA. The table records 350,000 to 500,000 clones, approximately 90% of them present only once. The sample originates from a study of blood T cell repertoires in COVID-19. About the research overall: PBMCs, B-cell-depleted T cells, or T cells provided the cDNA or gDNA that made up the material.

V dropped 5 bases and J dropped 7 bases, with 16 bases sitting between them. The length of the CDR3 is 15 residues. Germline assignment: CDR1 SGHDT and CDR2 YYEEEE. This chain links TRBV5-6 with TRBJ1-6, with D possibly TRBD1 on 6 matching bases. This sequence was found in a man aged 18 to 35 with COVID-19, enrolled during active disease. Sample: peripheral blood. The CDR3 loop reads CASSFNRVENSPLHF. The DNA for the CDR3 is TGTGCCAGCAGTTTCAACAGGGTGGAGAATTCACCCCTCCACTTT.